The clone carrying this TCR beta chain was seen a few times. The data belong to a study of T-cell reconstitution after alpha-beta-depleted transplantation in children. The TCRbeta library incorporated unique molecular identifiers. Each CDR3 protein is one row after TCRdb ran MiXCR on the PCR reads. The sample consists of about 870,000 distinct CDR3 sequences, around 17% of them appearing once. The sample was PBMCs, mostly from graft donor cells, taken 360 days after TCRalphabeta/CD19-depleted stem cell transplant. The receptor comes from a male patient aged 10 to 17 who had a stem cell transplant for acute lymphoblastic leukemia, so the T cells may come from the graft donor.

The CDR3 bases are TGTGCCAGCAGTTTTGAGGGACTAGCCACCTACGAGCAGTACTTC. Amino acid sequence: CASSFEGLATYEQYF. The J gene is TRBJ2-7, the V gene TRBV12-3 or TRBV12-4; TRBD2 matches at 9 bases. The CDR3 has 15 residues. With V trimmed by 3 bases and J by 2 bases, 5 bases remained unmatched.